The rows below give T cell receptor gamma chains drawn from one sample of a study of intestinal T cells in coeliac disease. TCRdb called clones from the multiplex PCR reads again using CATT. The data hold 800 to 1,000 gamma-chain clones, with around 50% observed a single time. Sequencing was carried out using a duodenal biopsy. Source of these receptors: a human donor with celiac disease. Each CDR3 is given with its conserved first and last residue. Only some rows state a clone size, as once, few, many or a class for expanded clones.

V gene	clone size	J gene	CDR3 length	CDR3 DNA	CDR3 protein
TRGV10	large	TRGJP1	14	TGTGCTGCGTGGGGTGATACCACTGGTTGGTTCAAGATATTT	CAAWGDTTGWFKIF
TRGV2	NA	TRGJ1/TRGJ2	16	TGTGCCACCTGGGACGGCTTTTTTAGGTATTATTATAAGAAACTCTTT	CATWDGFFRYYYKKLF
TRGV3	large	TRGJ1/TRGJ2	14	TGTGCCACCTGGGACGGCCTCGGGGATTATAAGAAACTCTTT	CATWDGLGDYKKLF
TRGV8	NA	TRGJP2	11	TGTGCGACCTGGGTGAGTTGGATCAAGACGTTT	CATWVSWIKTF
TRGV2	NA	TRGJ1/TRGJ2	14	TGTGCCACCTGGGACGGGGGGGGTATTATAAAGAAACTCTTT	CATWDGGGIIKKLF
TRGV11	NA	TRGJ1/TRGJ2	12	TGTGCCTGCTGGATTAGGGGCCCTAAGAAACTCTTT	CACWIRGPKKLF
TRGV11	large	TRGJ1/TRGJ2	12	TGTGCCCGAGACGAAACGGTGAGTAAGAAACTCTTT	CARDETVSKKLF
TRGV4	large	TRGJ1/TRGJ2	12	TGTGCCACCTGGGACGGATATTATAAGAAACTCTTT	CATWDGYYKKLF
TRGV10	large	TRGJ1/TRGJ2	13	TGTGCTGCGTGGGATTATAGTTATTATAAGAAACTCTTT	CAAWDYSYYKKLF
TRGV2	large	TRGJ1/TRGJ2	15	TGTGCCACCTGGGACGGGCGAAGAGTTTATTATAAGAAACTCTTT	CATWDGRRVYYKKLF
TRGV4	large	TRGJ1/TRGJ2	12	TGTGCCACCCCGCTTCCTCCTTATAAGAAACTCTTT	CATPLPPYKKLF
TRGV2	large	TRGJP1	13	TGTGCCACCTGGGACTGCAACACGGGGTTCAAGATATTT	CATWDCNTGFKIF
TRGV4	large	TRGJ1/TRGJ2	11	TGTGCCACCTGGGATTATTATAAGAAACTCTTT	CATWDYYKKLF
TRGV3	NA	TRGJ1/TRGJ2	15	TGTGCCACCTGGGACAGGGGGGACTTTATTTATAAGAAACTCTTT	CATWDRGDFIYKKLF
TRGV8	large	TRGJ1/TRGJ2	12	TGTGCCACCTGGGATGGGCCCCTTAAGAAACTCTTT	CATWDGPLKKLF
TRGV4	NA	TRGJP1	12	TGTGCCACCTGGGTTCTAGGTTGGTTCAAGATATTT	CATWVLGWFKIF
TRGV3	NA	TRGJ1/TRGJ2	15	TGTGCCACCTGGGACAGGCCGTCGGATTATTATAAGAAACTCTTT	CATWDRPSDYYKKLF
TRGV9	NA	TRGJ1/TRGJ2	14	TGTGCCTTGTGGGGGGGGCCGCCCATGGATAAGAAACTCTTT	CALWGGPPMDKKLF
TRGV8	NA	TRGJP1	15	TGTGCCACCTGGATAGGGAGTACCACTGGTTGGTTCAAGATATTT	CATWIGSTTGWFKIF
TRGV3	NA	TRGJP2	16	TGTGCCACCTGGGACAGGAAGGGGAGTAGTGATTGGATCAAGACGTTT	CATWDRKGSSDWIKTF
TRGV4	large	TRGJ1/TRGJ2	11	TGTGCCACCTGGCAGTATTATAAGAAACTCTTT	CATWQYYKKLF
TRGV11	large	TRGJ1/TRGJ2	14	TGTGCCTGCTGGATTAGGCACGGTTTAGACAAGAAACTCTTT	CACWIRHGLDKKLF
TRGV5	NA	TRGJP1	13	TGTGCCACCTGGGACAGGCGAGGATGGTTCAAGATATTT	CATWDRRGWFKIF
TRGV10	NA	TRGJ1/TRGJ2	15	TGTGCTGCGTGGGTCCACCTCCCGAATTATTATAAGAAACTCTTT	CAAWVHLPNYYKKLF
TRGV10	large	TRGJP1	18	TGTGCTGCGTGGGATTCGGGGTTGTGCCCCGCCACTGGTTGGTTCAAGATATTT	CAAWDSGLCPATGWFKIF
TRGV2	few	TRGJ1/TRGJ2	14	TGTGCCACCTGGGACGGGGGGGGGTATTATAAGAAACTCTTT	CATWDGGGYYKKLF
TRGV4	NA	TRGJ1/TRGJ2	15	TGTGCCAACCTGGGATCCAACCGAGGTGGATATAAGAAACTCTTT	CANLGSNRGGYKKLF
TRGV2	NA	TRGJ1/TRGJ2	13	TGTGCCACCTGGGACGGGGGCTCTTATAAGAAGCTCTTT	CATWDGGSYKKLF
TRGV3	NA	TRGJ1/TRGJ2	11	TGTGCCACCTGGGGTAGGGGAAGGGAACTCTTT	CATWGRGRELF
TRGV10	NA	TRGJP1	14	TGTGCTGCGTGGGCCCAAGAGCTGGCTTGGTTCAAGATATTT	CAAWAQELAWFKIF
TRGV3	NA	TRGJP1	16	TGTGCCACCTGGGACAGGCGAGACCACTTGGTTGGTTTCAAGATATTT	CATWDRRDHLVGFKIF
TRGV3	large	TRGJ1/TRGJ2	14	TGTGCCACCTGGGACAGGCTGAATTATTATAAGAAACTCTTT	CATWDRLNYYKKLF
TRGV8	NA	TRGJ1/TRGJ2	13	TGTGCCATCCTGGGAGTTATTTATTATAAGAAACTCTTT	CAILGVIYYKKLF
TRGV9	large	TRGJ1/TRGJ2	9	TGTGCCTTGTGGGAGGTCATGCTCTTT	CALWEVMLF
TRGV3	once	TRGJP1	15	TGTGCCACCTGGGGACAGATACCTACTGGTTGGTTCAAGATATTT	CATWGQIPTGWFKIF
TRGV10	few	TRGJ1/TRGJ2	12	TGTGCTGCGCTTTTAACTTATTATAAGAAACTCTTT	CAALLTYYKKLF
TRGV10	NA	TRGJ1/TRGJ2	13	TGTGCTGCGTGGGGTTACTTTTATTATAAGAAACTCTTT	CAAWGYFYYKKLF
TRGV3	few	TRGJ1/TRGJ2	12	TGTGCCACCTGGGACGGCGGCTATAAGAAACTCTTT	CATWDGGYKKLF
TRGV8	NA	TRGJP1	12	TGTGCCACCTGTTTACCTGGTTGGTTCAAGATATTT	CATCLPGWFKIF
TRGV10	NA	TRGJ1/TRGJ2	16	TGTGCTGCGTGGACGAATATAATTCTCAATTATTATAAGAAACTCTTT	CAAWTNIILNYYKKLF
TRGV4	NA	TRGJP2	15	TGTGCCACCTGGGCCCCTTTTGGTCGGGATTGGATCAAGACGTTT	CATWAPFGRDWIKTF
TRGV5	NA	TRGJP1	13	TGTGCCACCTGGGATTGTCACGTGTGGTTCAAGATATTT	CATWDCHVWFKIF
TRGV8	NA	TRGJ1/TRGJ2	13	TGTGCACCTGGGATAATTTTTTATTATAAGAAACTCTTT	CAPGIIFYYKKLF
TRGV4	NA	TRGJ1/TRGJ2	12	TGTGCCACCTGGGAGGGGTTTTATAAGAAACTCTTT	CATWEGFYKKLF
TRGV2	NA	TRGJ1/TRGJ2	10	TGTGCCACCTGGGGGTATAAGAAACTCTTT	CATWGYKKLF
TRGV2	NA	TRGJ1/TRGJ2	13	TGTGCCACCTGGGAGCCGTACTATTATAAGAAACTCTTT	CATWEPYYYKKLF
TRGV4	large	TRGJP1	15	TGTGCCACCTGGGATGGGCATACCACTGGTTGGTTCAAGATATTT	CATWDGHTTGWFKIF